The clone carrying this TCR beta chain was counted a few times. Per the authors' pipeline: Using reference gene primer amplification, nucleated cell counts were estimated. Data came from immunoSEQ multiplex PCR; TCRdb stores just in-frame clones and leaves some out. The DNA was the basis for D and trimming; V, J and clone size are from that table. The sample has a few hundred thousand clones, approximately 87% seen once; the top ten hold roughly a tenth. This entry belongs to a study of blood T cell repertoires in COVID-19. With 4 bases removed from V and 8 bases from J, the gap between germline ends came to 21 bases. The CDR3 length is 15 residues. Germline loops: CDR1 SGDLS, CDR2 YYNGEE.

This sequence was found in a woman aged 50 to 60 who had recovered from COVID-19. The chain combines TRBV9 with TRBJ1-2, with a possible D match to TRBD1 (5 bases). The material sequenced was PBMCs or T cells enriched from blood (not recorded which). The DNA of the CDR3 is TGTGCCAGCAGCTTCCGCCCGGGACTGGGAGACGGCTACACCTTC. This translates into CASSFRPGLGDGYTF. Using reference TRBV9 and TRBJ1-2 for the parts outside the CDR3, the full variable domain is DSGVTQTPKHLITATGQRVTLRCSPRSGDLSVYWYQQSLDQGLQFLIQYYNGEERAKGNILERFSAQQFPDLHSELNLSSLELGDSALYFCASSFRPGLGDGYTFGSGTRLTVV.